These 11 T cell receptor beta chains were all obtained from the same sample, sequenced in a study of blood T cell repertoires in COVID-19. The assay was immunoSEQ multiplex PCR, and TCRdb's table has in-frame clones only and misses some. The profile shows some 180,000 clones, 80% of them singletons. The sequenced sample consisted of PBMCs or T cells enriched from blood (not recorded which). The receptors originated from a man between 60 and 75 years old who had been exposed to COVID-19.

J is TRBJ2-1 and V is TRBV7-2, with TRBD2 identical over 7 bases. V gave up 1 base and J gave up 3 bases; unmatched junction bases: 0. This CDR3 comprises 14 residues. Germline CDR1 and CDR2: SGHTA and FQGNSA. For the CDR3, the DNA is TGTGCCAGCAGCTTAGGCGGGAGCTACAATGAGCAGTTCTTC. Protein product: CASSLGGSYNEQFF.

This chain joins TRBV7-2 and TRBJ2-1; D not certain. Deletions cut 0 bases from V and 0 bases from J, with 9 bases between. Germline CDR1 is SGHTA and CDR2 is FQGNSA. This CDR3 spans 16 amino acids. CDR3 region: CASSLAAPSSYNEQFF. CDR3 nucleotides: TGTGCCAGCAGCTTAGCGGCTCCCAGCTCCTACAATGAGCAGTTCTTC.

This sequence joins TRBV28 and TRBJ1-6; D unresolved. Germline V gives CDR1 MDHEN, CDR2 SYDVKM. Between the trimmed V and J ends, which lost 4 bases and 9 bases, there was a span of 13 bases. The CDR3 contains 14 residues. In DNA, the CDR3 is TGTGCCAGCAGTTCGGAGGGAAGGCGTTCACCCCTCCACTTT. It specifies CASSSEGRRSPLHF.

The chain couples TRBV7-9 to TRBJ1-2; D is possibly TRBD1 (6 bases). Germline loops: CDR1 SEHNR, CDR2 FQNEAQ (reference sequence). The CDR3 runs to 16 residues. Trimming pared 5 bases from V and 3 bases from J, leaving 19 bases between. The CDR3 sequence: CASSPVGGQTDYGYTF. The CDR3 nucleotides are TGTGCCAGCAGCCCGGTCGGGGGGCAGACGGACTATGGCTACACCTTC.

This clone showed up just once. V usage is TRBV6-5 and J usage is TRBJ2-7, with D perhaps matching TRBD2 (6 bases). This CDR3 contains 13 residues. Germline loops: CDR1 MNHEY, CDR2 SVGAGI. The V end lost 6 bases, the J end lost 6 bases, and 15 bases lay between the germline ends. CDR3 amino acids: CASRANGGSEQYF. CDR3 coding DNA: TGTGCCAGCAGGGCCAACGGGGGAAGCGAGCAGTACTTC.

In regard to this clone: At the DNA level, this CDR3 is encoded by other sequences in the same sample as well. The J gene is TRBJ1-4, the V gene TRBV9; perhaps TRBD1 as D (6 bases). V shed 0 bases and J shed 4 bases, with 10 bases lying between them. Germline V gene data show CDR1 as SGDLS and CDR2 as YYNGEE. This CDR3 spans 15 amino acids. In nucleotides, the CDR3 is TGTGCCAGCAGCGTAGGAACAGGGTATAATGAAAAACTGTTTTTT. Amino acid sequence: CASSVGTGYNEKLFF. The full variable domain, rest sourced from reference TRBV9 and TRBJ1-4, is DSGVTQTPKHLITATGQRVTLRCSPRSGDLSVYWYQQSLDQGLQFLIQYYNGEERAKGNILERFSAQQFPDLHSELNLSSLELGDSALYFCASSVGTGYNEKLFFGSGTQLSVL.

CDR3 bases: TGTGCCAGCAGTCCCCAAATGGGGGGGACTGAAGCTTTCTTT. Amino acid sequence: CASSPQMGGTEAFF. This chain uses TRBV27 with TRBJ1-1; weak D call: TRBD1 (5 bases). With 5 bases removed from V and 5 bases from J, the gap between germline ends came to 15 bases. Germline loops: CDR1 MNHEY, CDR2 SMNVEV (reference sequence). CDR3 size: 14 residues.

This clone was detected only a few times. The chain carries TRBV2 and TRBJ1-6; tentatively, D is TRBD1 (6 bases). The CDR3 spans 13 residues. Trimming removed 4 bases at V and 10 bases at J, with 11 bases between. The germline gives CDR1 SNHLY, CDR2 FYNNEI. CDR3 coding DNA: TGTGCCAGCAGTGCGGACAGACGGTCACCCCTCCACTTT. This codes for CASSADRRSPLHF.

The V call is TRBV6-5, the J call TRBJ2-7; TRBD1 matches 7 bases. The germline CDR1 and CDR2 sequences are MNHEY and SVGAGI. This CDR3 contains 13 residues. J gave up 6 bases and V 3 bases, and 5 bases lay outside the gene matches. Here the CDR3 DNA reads TGTGCCAGCAGTTATAAAGACAGGGCCGAGCAGTACTTC. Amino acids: CASSYKDRAEQYF.

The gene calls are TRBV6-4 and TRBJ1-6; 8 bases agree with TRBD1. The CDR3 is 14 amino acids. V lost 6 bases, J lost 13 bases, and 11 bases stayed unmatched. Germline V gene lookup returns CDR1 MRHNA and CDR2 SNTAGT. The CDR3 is CASRSGTGPSPLHF. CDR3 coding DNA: TGTGCCAGCAGATCCGGGACAGGCCCTTCGCCCCTCCACTTT.

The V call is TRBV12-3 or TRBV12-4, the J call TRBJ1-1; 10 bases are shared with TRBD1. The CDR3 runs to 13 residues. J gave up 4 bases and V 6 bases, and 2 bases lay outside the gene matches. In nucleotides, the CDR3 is TGTGCCAGCAGCCGGACAGGGGGCACTGAAGCTTTCTTT. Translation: CASSRTGGTEAFF.